This TCR beta chain was obtained from a study of regulatory T cells in long-lasting Graves disease. Both iRepertoire HTBI primers and Arm-PCR of CDR3 regions were used to build the TCR beta libraries. TCRdb recomputed calls from the multiplex PCR reads with MiXCR, one row per CDR3 protein. The profile shows some 420,000 distinct CDR3 sequences, about 20% of them singletons. Germline values: CDR1 KGHDR, CDR2 SFDVKD. The ends were cut back, 4 bases at V and 8 bases at J, with 7 bases in the middle. The CDR3 contains 12 residues. In this sample, this clonotype turned up many times. Stated time point: persistent/refractory GD, antithyroid drugs over 5 years with positive TRAb. The TCR library was prepared using RNA isolated from PBMCs. Diagnoses of Graves' disease were made by American Thyroid Association guidelines.

This sequence joins TRBV24-1 and TRBJ2-2, with D unresolved. The TCR was taken from a female donor with Graves disease. This specimen was peripheral blood mononuclear cells (PBMCs), taken when the disease was refractory, from a patient treated with antithyroid drugs. The CDR3 loop reads CATSESWGELFF. CDR3 bases: TGTGCCACCAGTGAGAGTTGGGGGGAGCTGTTTTTT.